This T cell receptor beta chain was identified in a study of blood T cell repertoires in COVID-19 (TCRdb year 2020). For context, the study as a whole: Samples covering the acute and convalescent phases of COVID-19 were provided by collaborators in the United States, Italy and Spain. Samples were obtained from the ongoing ImmuneRACE study (first 160 participants) and from about 1,300 subjects provided by 6 global collaborators. The material from the prospective study consisted of cDNA or gDNA derived from T cells, B-cell-depleted T cells, or PBMCs. Subjects who had been exposed to COVID-19, were actively infected with it, or had recovered from it provided the deeply sampled blood TCRbeta repertoires that made up the dataset. Where HLA class I and class II types were available, the types were taken from metadata supplied by the sample provider, not from assay-based typing. The sample metadata nearly always contained a de-identified subject ID, COVID-19 status, age in years and sex. The repertoires were released in a freely available public database intended as a resource for research on the immune response to SARS-CoV-2.

Paper-wide results and their limitations: Clinical and demographic metadata were provided uncurated, with the amount varying by source and participant.

The collaborating institutions used their own protocols to collect whole blood in K2EDTA tubes. For TCRbeta analysis, collaborator samples were shipped as frozen whole blood, as isolated PBMCs, or as DNA extracted from either sample type. On this clone itself: The antigen it recognizes is unknown. Base qualities are not provided; no much larger clone lies one nucleotide away.

From cysteine to phenylalanine, the CDR3 is 13 amino acids long. Left in the record is the CDR3 DNA by itself, 39 bases read in frame from the first base. The junction shows trimming of 6 bases on V and 8 bases on J, and the gene matches do not reach 5 bases of it. For CDR1 and CDR2, the germline V gene lists MGHDK and SYGVNS. TCRbeta CDR3 regions were amplified from genomic DNA using the immunoSEQ Assay, a bias-controlled multiplex PCR. For the original study's pipeline: Nucleated cell counts per sample were estimated from amplification of reference gene primers within the assay. To quantify the absolute abundance of each unique TCRbeta CDR3 rearrangement, sequence reads were collapsed and filtered. Productive Simpson clonality was computed per sample as the square root of Simpson's diversity index over productive rearrangements. Imported from immuneACCESS, the table was reduced by TCRdb to in-frame sequences with V and J called. These copies leave out some clones; in studies compared against another copy, an unresolved V gene accounts for under half, and the cause of the remainder is not known. The V and J calls and the clone size are those of that table, but D and trimming were determined from the DNA. Counted in this sample were more than 85,000 clones; over 75% of them appeared once. Roughly 15% of the sample is in the top ten clones.

This sequence uses TRBV25-1 and TRBJ1-4, and TRBD1 matches 8 of the central bases. Sequenced material: peripheral blood. The receptor's source is a human donor in a cohort sampled during active COVID-19. The DNA is as follows: TGTGCCAGCAGCAGGGGGCGAGAAGAAAAACTGTTTTTT. Translated, it reads CASSRGREEKLFF.